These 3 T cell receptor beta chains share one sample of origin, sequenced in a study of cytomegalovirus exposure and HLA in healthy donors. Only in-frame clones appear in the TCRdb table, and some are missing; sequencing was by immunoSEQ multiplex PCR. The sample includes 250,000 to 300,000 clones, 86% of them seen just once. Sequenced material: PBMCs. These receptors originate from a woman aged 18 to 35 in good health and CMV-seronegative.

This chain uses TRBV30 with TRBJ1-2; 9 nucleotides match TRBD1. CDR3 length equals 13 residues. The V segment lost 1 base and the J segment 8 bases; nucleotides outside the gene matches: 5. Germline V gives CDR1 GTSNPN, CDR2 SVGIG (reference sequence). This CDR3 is CAWSGGTGQGYTF. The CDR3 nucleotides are TGTGCCTGGAGTGGGGGGACAGGGCAAGGCTACACCTTC.

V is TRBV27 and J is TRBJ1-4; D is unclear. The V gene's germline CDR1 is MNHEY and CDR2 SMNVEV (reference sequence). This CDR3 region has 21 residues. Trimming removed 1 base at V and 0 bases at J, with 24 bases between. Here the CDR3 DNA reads TGTGCCAGCAGTTTATATCACCGTCGTGGCCTTAAGTATACAACTAATGAAAAACTGTTTTTT. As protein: CASSLYHRRGLKYTTNEKLFF.

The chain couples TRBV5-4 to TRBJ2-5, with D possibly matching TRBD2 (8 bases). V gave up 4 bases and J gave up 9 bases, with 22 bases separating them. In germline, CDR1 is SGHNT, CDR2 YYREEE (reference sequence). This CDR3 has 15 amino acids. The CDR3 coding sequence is TGTGCCAGCAGCGAACGGGAGGGCAGGGGGTTGGCCCAGTACTTC. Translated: CASSEREGRGLAQYF.